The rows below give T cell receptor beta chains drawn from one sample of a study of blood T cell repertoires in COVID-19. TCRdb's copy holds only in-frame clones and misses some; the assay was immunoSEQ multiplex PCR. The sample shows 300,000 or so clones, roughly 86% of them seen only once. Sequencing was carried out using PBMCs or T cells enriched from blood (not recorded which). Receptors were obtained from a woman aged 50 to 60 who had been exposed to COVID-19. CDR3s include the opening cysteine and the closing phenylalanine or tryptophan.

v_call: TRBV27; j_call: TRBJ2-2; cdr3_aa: CASKRGAGELFF
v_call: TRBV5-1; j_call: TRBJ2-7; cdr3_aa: CASSFDGEIDEQYF
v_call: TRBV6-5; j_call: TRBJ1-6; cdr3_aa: CASSHGTTNNSPLHF
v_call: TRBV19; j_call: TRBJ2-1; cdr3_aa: CASSIRVSAGGPRNEQFF
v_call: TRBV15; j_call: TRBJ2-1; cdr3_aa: CATSRDPTAYNEQFF
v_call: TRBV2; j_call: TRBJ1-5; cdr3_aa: CASSASGTGVQPQHF
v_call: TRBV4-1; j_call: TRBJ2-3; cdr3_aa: CASSEKRGTDTQYF
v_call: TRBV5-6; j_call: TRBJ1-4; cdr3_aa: CASSSDPSTGKLFF
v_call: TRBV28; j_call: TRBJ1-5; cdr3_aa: CASSLWGAANQPQHF
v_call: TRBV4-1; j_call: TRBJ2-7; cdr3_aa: CASSQDNRRPPEQYF
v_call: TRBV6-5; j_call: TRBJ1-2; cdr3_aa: CASSSPRFHGYTF
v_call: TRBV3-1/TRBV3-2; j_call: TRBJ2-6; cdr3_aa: CASSQDEGLAGFLSSGANVLTF
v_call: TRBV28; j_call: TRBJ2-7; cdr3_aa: CAGGTGWYEQYF
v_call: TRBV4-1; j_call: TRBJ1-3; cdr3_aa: CASSEGYSGGNTIYF
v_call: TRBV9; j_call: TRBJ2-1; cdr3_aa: CASSVDPAEYNEQFF
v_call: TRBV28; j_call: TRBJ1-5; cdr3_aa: CASSLFGPGPNQPQHF
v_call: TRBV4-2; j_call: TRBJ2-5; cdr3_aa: CASSQGTSGQETQYF
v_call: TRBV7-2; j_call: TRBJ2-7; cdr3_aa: CASSKRGGGNEQYF
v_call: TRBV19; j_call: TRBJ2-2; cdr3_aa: CASSMGLAGVPAHTGELFF
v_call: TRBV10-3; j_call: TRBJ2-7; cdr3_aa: CAIRGGIRDEQYF
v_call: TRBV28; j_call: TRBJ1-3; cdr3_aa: CASSPQRREAGNTIYF
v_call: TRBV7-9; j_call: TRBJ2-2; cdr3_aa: CASSLTTMNTGELFF
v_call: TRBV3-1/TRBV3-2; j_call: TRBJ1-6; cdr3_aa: CASSPARTGNSYNSPLHF
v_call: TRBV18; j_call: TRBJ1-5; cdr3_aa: CASSRDRGSSNQPQHF
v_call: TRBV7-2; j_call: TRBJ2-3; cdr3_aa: CASSKGGALENTQYF
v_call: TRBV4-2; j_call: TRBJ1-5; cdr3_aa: CASSQTGLGNQPQHF
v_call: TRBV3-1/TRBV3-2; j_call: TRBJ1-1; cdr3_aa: CASSRDRGDTEAFF
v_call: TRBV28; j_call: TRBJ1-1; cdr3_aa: CASSYREWMNTEAFF
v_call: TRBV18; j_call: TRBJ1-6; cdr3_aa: CASSPNTGPAAKSPLHF
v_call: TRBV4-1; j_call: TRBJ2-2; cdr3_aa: CASSQDRQGAGGELFF
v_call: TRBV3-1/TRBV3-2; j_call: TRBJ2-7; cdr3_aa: CASSQGRGQYEQYF
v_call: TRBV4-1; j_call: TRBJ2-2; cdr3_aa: CASSHHPGGTNTGELFF
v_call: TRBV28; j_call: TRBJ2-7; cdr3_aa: CASSLSLREGAYEQYF
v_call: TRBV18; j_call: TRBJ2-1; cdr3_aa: CASSPPNRQGSYNEQFF
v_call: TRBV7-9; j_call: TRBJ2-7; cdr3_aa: CASSLALRDRNYEQYF
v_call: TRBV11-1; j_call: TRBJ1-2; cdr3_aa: CASSLGVDRNYGYTF
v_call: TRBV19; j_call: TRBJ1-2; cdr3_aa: CASSIVGGSGYTF
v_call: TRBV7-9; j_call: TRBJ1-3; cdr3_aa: CASSLQEVGNTIYF
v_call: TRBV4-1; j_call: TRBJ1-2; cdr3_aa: CASSQDLQGSSYGYTF
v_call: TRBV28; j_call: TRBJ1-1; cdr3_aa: CASSLAENTEAFF
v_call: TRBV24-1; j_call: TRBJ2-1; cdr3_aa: CATSEGLAGTDEQFF
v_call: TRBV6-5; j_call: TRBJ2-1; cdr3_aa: CASNPERGDYNEQFF
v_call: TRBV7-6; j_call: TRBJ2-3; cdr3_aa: CASSLAGGDLSTDTQYF
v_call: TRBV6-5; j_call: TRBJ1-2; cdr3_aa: CASSDSSLSYGYTF
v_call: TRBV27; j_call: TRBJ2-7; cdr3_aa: CASSLPGTESSEQYF
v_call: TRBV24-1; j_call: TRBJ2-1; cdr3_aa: CATSFSGGAGYNEQFF
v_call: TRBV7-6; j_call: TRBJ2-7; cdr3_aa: CASSLDRDRFYEQYF
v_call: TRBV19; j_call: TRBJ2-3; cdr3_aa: CASSPGSVGDTQYF
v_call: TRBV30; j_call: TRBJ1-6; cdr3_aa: CAWSDRSSYNSPLHF
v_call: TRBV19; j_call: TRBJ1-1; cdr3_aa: CASSILAQGNTEAFF
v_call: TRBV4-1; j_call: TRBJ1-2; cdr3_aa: CASSHPNSGGGNYGYTF
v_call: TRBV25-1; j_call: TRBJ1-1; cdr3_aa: CASSSGLMNTEAFF
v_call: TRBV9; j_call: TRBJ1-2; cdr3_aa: CASSRTGLTDGYTF